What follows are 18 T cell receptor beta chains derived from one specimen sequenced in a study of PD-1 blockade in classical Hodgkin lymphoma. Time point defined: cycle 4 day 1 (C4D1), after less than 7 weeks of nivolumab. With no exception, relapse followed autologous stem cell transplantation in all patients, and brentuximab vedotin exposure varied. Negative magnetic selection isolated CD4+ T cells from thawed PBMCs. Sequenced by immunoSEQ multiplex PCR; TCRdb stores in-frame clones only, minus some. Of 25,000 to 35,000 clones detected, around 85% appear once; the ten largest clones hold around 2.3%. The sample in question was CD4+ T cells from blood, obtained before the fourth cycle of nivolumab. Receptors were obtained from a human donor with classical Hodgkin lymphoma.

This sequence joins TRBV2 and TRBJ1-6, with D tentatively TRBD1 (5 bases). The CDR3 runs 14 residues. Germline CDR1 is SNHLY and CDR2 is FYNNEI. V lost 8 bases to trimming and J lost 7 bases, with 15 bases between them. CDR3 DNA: TGTGCCAGCGGCGGGGACGGATGGAATTCACCCCTCCACTTT. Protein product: CASGGDGWNSPLHF.

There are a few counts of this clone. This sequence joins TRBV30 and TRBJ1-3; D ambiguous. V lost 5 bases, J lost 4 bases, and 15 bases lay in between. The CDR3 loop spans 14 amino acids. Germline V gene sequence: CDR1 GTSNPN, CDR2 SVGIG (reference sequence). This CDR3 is CAWGTAFFGNTIYF. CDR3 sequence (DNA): TGTGCCTGGGGAACAGCGTTTTTCGGAAACACCATATATTTT.

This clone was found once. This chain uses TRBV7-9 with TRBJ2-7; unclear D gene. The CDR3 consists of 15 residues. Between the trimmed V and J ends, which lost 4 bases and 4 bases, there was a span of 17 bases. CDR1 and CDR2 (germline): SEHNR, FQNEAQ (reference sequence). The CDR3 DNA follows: TGTGCCAGCAGCTCCGACGTTCTAGGCGTTTACGAGCAGTACTTC. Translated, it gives CASSSDVLGVYEQYF.

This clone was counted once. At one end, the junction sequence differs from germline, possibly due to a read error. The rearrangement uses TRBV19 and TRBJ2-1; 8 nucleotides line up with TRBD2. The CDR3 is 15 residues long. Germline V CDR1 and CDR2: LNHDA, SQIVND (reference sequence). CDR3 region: CASGRTSISHNEQFF. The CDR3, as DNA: TGTGCCAGTGGGAGGACTAGCATCTCCCACAATGAGCAGTTCTTC.

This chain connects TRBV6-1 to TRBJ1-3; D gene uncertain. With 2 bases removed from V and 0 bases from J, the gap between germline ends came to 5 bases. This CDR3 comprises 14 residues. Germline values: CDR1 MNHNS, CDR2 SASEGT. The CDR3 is CASSEQRSGNTIYF. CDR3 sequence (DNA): TGTGCCAGCAGTGAACAACGCTCTGGAAACACCATATATTTT.

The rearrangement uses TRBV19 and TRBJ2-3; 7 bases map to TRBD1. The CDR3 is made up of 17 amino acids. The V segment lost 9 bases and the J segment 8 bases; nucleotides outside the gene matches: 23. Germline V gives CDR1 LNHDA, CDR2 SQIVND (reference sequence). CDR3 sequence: CASGYFSQGPQLGTQYF. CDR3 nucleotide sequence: TGTGCCAGCGGCTATTTTTCACAGGGGCCTCAACTAGGTACGCAGTATTTT.

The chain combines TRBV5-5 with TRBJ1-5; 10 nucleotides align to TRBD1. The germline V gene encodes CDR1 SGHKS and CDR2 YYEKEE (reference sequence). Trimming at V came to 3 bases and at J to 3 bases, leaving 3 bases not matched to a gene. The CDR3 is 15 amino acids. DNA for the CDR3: TGTGCCAGCAGCTACGGGACAGGGGCCAATCAGCCCCAGCATTTT. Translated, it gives CASSYGTGANQPQHF.

The CDR3 DNA reads TGTGCCAGCAGCTTAGAAGGTCCCGGGGGACGCACCGGGGAGCTGTTTTTT. Encoded protein: CASSLEGPGGRTGELFF. The chain combines TRBV13 with TRBJ2-2; D is possibly TRBD2 (6 bases). The CDR3 spans 17 residues. The V and J ends lost 1 base and 4 bases respectively, with 16 bases between them. CDR1 and CDR2 from the germline V gene are PRHDT and FYEKMQ (reference sequence).

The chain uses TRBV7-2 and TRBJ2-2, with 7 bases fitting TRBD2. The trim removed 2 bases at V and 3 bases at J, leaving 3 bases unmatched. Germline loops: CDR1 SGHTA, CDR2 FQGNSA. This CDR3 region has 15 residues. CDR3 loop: CASSLYGRDTGELFF. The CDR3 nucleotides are TGTGCCAGCAGCTTATATGGGAGGGACACCGGGGAGCTGTTTTTT.

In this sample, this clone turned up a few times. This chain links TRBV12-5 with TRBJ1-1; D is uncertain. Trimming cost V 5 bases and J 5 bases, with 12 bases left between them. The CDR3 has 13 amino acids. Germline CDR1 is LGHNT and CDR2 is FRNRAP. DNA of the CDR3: TGTGCTAGTGGTCAGAGTATGGGGACTGAAGCTTTCTTT. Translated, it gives CASGQSMGTEAFF.

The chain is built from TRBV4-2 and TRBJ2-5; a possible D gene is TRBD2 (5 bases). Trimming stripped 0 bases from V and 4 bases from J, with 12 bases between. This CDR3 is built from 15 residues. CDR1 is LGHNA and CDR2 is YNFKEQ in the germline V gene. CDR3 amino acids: CASSQDRSSAETQYF. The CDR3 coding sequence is TGTGCCAGCAGCCAAGATCGGAGTAGCGCAGAGACCCAGTACTTC.

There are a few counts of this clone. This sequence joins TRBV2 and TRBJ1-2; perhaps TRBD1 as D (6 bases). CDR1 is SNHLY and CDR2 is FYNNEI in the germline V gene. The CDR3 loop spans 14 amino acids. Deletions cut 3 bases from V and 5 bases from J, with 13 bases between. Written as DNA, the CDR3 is TGTGCCAGCAGTGAGATGGGGGGCCTGTATGGCTACACCTTC. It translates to CASSEMGGLYGYTF.

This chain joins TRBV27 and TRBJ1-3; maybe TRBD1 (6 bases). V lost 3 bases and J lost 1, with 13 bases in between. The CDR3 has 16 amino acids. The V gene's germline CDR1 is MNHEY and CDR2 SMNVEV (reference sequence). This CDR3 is CASSFWGLGSGNTIYF. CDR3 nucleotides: TGTGCCAGCAGTTTTTGGGGGCTTGGGTCTGGAAACACCATATATTTT.

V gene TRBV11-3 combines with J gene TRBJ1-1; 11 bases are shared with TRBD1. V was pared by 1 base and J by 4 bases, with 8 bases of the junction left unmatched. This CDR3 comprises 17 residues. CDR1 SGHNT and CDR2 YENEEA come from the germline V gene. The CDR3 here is CASSLGPGQGVRTEAFF. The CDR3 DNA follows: TGTGCCAGCAGCTTAGGTCCGGGACAGGGGGTCCGCACTGAAGCTTTCTTT.

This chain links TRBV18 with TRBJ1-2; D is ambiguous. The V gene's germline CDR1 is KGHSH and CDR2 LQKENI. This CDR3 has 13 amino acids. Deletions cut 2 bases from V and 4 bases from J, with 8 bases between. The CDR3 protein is CASSPDGIYGYTF. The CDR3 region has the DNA TGTGCCAGCTCACCAGACGGGATCTATGGCTACACCTTC.

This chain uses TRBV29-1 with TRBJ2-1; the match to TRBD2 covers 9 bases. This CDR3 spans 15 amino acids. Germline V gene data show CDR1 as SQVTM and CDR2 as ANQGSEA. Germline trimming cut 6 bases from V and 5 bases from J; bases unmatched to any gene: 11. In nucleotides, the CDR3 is TGCAGCGTCAAATATAGACTAGCGGACCACAATGAGCAGTTCTTC. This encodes CSVKYRLADHNEQFF.

Here the CDR3 DNA reads TGTGCCAGCAGTGAAGCGTTCACCGAGCAGTACTTC. It specifies CASSEAFTEQYF. V usage is TRBV6-1 and J usage is TRBJ2-7; D unresolved. Trimming shortened V by 0 bases and J by 6 bases, and 6 bases separated the two germline ends. Germline values: CDR1 MNHNS, CDR2 SASEGT. There are 12 residues in the CDR3.

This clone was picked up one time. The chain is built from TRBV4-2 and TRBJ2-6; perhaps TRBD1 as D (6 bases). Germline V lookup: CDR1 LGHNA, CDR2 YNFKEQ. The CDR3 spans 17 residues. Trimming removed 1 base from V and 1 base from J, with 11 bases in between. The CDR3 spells CASSQAATGSGANVLTF. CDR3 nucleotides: TGTGCCAGCAGCCAAGCGGCCACAGGGTCTGGGGCCAACGTCCTGACTTTC.